Listed below are T cell receptor beta chains from one sample, sequenced in a study of control samples from healthy donors and cancer patients. TCRdb keeps only in-frame clones here, not all; method: immunoSEQ multiplex PCR. The sample holds 110,000 to 150,000 clones, more than 80% seen once. Sequencing was done on a sample of blood. The source of these receptors is a man aged 18 to 35 in good health. Both conserved end residues are part of each CDR3. A D gene is named only where the DNA matches it firmly. Size is stated for part of the rows, as once, few or many counts, or as a class when the clone is expanded.

>few|TRBV4-1|NA|TRBJ2-5
TGCGCCAGCAGCCAAGATCGGTCCGAGACCCGAGAGACCCAGTACTTC
CASSQDRSETRETQYF
>NA|TRBV3-1/TRBV3-2|TRBD2|TRBJ2-5
TGTGCCAGCAGCCCATCTAGCGGGGGGGGGCAGACCCAGTACTTC
CASSPSSGGGQTQYF
>NA|TRBV6-5|NA|TRBJ1-6
TGTGCCAGCAAAAGGACCGATAATTCACCCCTCCACTTT
CASKRTDNSPLHF
>NA|TRBV6-4|NA|TRBJ2-5
TGTGCCAGCAGTGACGGTAGACGGGGGCCCCAGTACTTC
CASSDGRRGPQYF
>few|TRBV6-2/TRBV6-3|TRBD2|TRBJ2-7
TGTGCCAGCAGTTCCACCACCGGGGGGTTCTCCTACGAGCAGTACTTC
CASSSTTGGFSYEQYF
>NA|TRBV15|NA|TRBJ1-2
TGTGCCACCAGCAGAGAACGGCACTATGGCTACACCTTC
CATSRERHYGYTF
>NA|TRBV21-1|NA|TRBJ1-2
TGTGCCAGCAGCAATCCGACGGCGAACTATGGCTACACCTTC
CASSNPTANYGYTF
>few|TRBV19|NA|TRBJ1-6
TGTGCCAGTAGTCCTGGACAAATCTCCACTTTTTCACCCCTCCACTTT
CASSPGQISTFSPLHF
>NA|TRBV28|NA|TRBJ1-3
TGTGCCAGCAGTTTATTGGGCGGAAACTCTGGAAACACCATATATTTT
CASSLLGGNSGNTIYF
>NA|TRBV9|TRBD2|TRBJ2-5
TGTGCCAGCAGCGTTGGCGGGGAGGGGACCCAGTACTTC
CASSVGGEGTQYF
>NA|TRBV9|NA|TRBJ1-2
TGTGCCAGCAGCGTAGAGGGCAGGGCCTGGGATGGCTACACCTTC
CASSVEGRAWDGYTF
>NA|TRBV24-1|NA|TRBJ1-1
TGTGCCACCAGTTCAGGGCTTTTAAACACTGAAGCTTTCTTT
CATSSGLLNTEAFF
>NA|TRBV27|NA|TRBJ2-2
TGTGCCAGCAGTTACGACACCGGGGAGCTGTTTTTT
CASSYDTGELFF
>many|TRBV27|NA|TRBJ1-5
TGTGCCAGCAGTTTTGCAGGGAATCAGCCCCAGCATTTT
CASSFAGNQPQHF
>NA|TRBV7-2|NA|TRBJ2-3
TGTGCCAGCAGCAGGGGCGGGGCCTGGGATACGCAGTATTTT
CASSRGGAWDTQYF
>NA|TRBV21-1|NA|TRBJ1-2
TGTGCCTTACAGGGGGTGGGAAATGGCTACACCTTC
CALQGVGNGYTF
>once|TRBV14|NA|TRBJ2-6
TGTGCCAGCAGCCCAAGACTAAACGACCGGGACACCTTCTCTGGGGCCAACGTCCTGACTTTC
CASSPRLNDRDTFSGANVLTF
>NA|TRBV29-1|NA|TRBJ2-3
TGCAGCGTTGAAATGGCGGGCGGTCCAGATACGCAGTATTTT
CSVEMAGGPDTQYF
>NA|TRBV28|NA|TRBJ1-4
TGTGCCAGCAGCCCCCTCCGCGGTTTACTGTTTTTT
CASSPLRGLLFF
>NA|TRBV13|TRBD1|TRBJ1-1
TGTGCCAGCAGCCCACTATCGGGACAGGGGATTGAAGCTTTCTTT
CASSPLSGQGIEAFF
>NA|TRBV6-6|NA|TRBJ1-3
TGTGCCAGCAGCCCGACAGGTCTTATGGACACCATATATTTT
CASSPTGLMDTIYF
>once|TRBV24-1|TRBD1|TRBJ1-4
TGTGCCACCAGTGACCCCGGACAGGGTAGGGTTAATGAAAAACTGTTTTTT
CATSDPGQGRVNEKLFF
>NA|TRBV3-1/TRBV3-2|NA|TRBJ2-5
TGTGCCAGCTCGATATACCAAGAGACCCAGTACTTC
CASSIYQETQYF
>NA|TRBV7-3|TRBD1|TRBJ2-1
TGTGCCAGCAGCTTACAGGGACAGGGGGCTGGGAATGAGCAGTTCTTC
CASSLQGQGAGNEQFF
>NA|TRBV27|NA|TRBJ1-5
TGTGCCAGCAGTTTAACCGGCGATCAGCCCCAGCATTTT
CASSLTGDQPQHF
>NA|TRBV4-3|TRBD1|TRBJ2-2
TGCGCCAGCAGCCAAGGAAAGGGGACAGCGAACACCGGGGAGCTGTTTTTT
CASSQGKGTANTGELFF
>few|TRBV5-6|NA|TRBJ1-5
TGTGCCAGCAGCTCCGGACAGTACAATCAGCCCCAGCATTTT
CASSSGQYNQPQHF
>NA|TRBV5-4|NA|TRBJ2-2
TGTGCCAGCAGCTTGCTCCTCCCGGGGCAGGGGGCGGGGGCCGGGGAGCTGTTTTTT
CASSLLLPGQGAGAGELFF
>NA|TRBV6-1|NA|TRBJ1-1
TGTGCCAGCAGTGAATCAGGGCTAGCTTTCTTT
CASSESGLAFF
>NA|TRBV5-4|NA|TRBJ1-4
TGTGCCAGCAGCTATCTGGACAGCTCAACTAATGAAAAACTGTTTTTT
CASSYLDSSTNEKLFF
>NA|TRBV10-3|NA|TRBJ1-3
TGTGCCATCAGTGAGTCCGTAGCTCAAACAGGCTCTGGAAACACCATATATTTT
CAISESVAQTGSGNTIYF
>NA|TRBV7-2|TRBD2|TRBJ2-3
TGTGCCAGCAGCTTAGAAGCGGGGGGGCTACGGGATACGCAGTATTTT
CASSLEAGGLRDTQYF
>NA|TRBV7-9|NA|TRBJ1-6
TGTGCCAGCAGCTCAAGACAGAACTATAATTCACCCCTCCACTTT
CASSSRQNYNSPLHF
>NA|TRBV5-1|NA|TRBJ1-6
TGCGCCAGCAGCGCGGGGTTTTGGGCTGATTCACCCCTCCACTTT
CASSAGFWADSPLHF
>NA|TRBV7-3|TRBD2|TRBJ2-2
TGTGCCAGCAGCTTAACGTTGGCTAGCGGAACCGGGGAGCTGTTTTTT
CASSLTLASGTGELFF
>NA|TRBV9|TRBD1|TRBJ2-6
TGTGCCAGCAGCGTAGCCGGGACAGGGGCTGGGGCCAACGTCCTGACTTTC
CASSVAGTGAGANVLTF
>NA|TRBV7-9|NA|TRBJ1-2
TGTGCCAGCAGCTCAGGGATCGTGTATGGCTACACCTTC
CASSSGIVYGYTF
>NA|TRBV9|TRBD2|TRBJ2-3
TGTGCCAGCAGCCCCCGCGGGACTAGCGGGGGGGGAAGCACAGATACGCAGTATTTT
CASSPRGTSGGGSTDTQYF
>NA|TRBV19|NA|TRBJ1-5
TGTGCCAGTACCCCGGTAGGTCAGGGGAAAAATCAGCCCCAGCATTTT
CASTPVGQGKNQPQHF
>NA|TRBV19|NA|TRBJ1-5
TGTGCCAGTAGTATAGACGGCCTCTATAGCAATCAGCCCCAGCATTTT
CASSIDGLYSNQPQHF
>NA|TRBV27|NA|TRBJ1-2
TGTGCCAGCAGTTTATCAGCCGGGACACTCCCTAGGGGCTATGGCTACACCTTC
CASSLSAGTLPRGYGYTF
>NA|TRBV18|TRBD1|TRBJ2-5
TGTGCCAGCTCACCACCCCGGACAGGGCGGGAGACCCAGTACTTC
CASSPPRTGRETQYF
>few|TRBV11-2|TRBD1|TRBJ2-7
TGTGCCAGCAGCTTATTAGTAGCAGGGGGCGCATACTACGAGCAGTACTTC
CASSLLVAGGAYYEQYF
>NA|TRBV3-1/TRBV3-2|TRBD2|TRBJ2-5
TGTGCCAGCAGCCAGCGTCTAGCGGGGGCGGAGACCCAGTACTTC
CASSQRLAGAETQYF
>NA|TRBV6-5|NA|TRBJ1-2
TGTGCCAGCAGTACGGGACTTAAGATCTATGGCTACACCTTC
CASSTGLKIYGYTF
>NA|TRBV30|NA|TRBJ2-3
TGTGCCTGGAGTGTCGGGCTTTTGGATACGCAGTATTTT
CAWSVGLLDTQYF
>NA|TRBV6-2/TRBV6-3|NA|TRBJ1-5
TGTGCCAGCAGTCTGGGGTTTCAGCCCCAGCATTTT
CASSLGFQPQHF
>NA|TRBV30|NA|TRBJ1-4
TGTGCCTGGAGTGGGACAGTCAATGAAAAACTGTTTTTT
CAWSGTVNEKLFF
>NA|TRBV27|TRBD2|TRBJ2-1
TGTGCCAGCAGTCACGGGACTAGCGGGGCTAATGAGCAGTTCTTC
CASSHGTSGANEQFF
>NA|TRBV7-2|NA|TRBJ1-5
TGTGCCAGCAGCTTAGTCCGGGACAGCAATCAGCCCCAGCATTTT
CASSLVRDSNQPQHF
>NA|TRBV2|NA|TRBJ1-2
TGTGCCAGCAGTGATTCCGCAGCCTATGGCTACACCTTC
CASSDSAAYGYTF
>NA|TRBV2|NA|TRBJ1-2
TGTGCCAGCAGTGAAGGCAGGGCGGTCGGAGTGGGCTACACCTTC
CASSEGRAVGVGYTF
>NA|TRBV4-1|NA|TRBJ2-7
TGCGCCAGCAGCCAACTCGGGAAGCAGTACTTC
CASSQLGKQYF
>NA|TRBV18|TRBD1|TRBJ2-7
TGTGCCAGCTCACGACAGGGGTGGTTGGACGAGCAGTACTTC
CASSRQGWLDEQYF
>once|TRBV5-8|NA|TRBJ2-7
TGTGCCAGCAGCTGGGGGGTGGGCGAGCAGTACTTC
CASSWGVGEQYF
>NA|TRBV29-1|NA|TRBJ1-1
TGCAGCTCGCGACCGGGACTCTTGAACACTGAAGCTTTCTTT
CSSRPGLLNTEAFF
>few|TRBV19|TRBD1|TRBJ2-6
TGTGCCAGTGAGGGGGCCCAAAGCTCTGGGGCCAACGTCCTGACTTTC
CASEGAQSSGANVLTF
>NA|TRBV19|NA|TRBJ1-2
TGTGCCAGTAGTATATCAGGGGCTGGCTACACCTTC
CASSISGAGYTF
>few|TRBV7-9|NA|TRBJ1-6
TGTGCCAGCAGCTTATTGGGGGGGGCCAATTCACCCCTCCACTTT
CASSLLGGANSPLHF
>NA|TRBV6-6|NA|TRBJ2-7
TGTGCCAGCAGTTACTCTGGGGAATACGAGCAGTACTTC
CASSYSGEYEQYF